One and the same sample provided the 3 T cell receptor beta chains below, sequenced in a study of naive CD8 T cells in extremely preterm neonates. Sequenced by immunoSEQ multiplex PCR; TCRdb stores in-frame clones only, minus some. The data show several thousand clones, approximately 98% seen once. Sequencing used naive CD8+ T cells from blood. These receptors came from a human donor in good health.

J is TRBJ1-1 and V is TRBV28; TRBD1 matches at 8 bases. The junction had 13 bases not matched to a gene; V was cut back by 6 bases and J by 10 bases. From germline, CDR1 is MDHEN and CDR2 SYDVKM. The CDR3 is 14 residues long. Written as DNA, the CDR3 is TGTGCCAGCAGCCCAGGACAGGGCAGGGGACCAGCTTTCTTT. Its translation is CASSPGQGRGPAFF.

The rearrangement links TRBV19 to TRBJ1-1; maybe TRBD1 (5 bases). The germline V and J ends were trimmed by 5 bases and 5 bases, with 12 bases remaining between them. Germline V gives CDR1 LNHDA, CDR2 SQIVND (reference sequence). The CDR3 has 13 amino acids. The CDR3 DNA reads as TGTGCCAGTAGTTGGAATTCAGGGACTGAAGCTTTCTTT. Its translation: CASSWNSGTEAFF.

The chain carries TRBV19 and TRBJ1-1; 9 bases map to TRBD1. V gave up 5 bases and J gave up 0 bases; unmatched junction bases: 1. The CDR3 extends over 14 amino acids. Germline V lookup: CDR1 LNHDA, CDR2 SQIVND (reference sequence). The CDR3 DNA follows: TGTGCCAGTAGTGGGACAGGGTTGAACACTGAAGCTTTCTTT. It specifies CASSGTGLNTEAFF. The variable domain in full, with the rest retrieved from reference TRBV19 and TRBJ1-1, is DGGITQSPKYLFRKEGQNVTLSCEQNLNHDAMYWYRQDPGQGLRLIYYSQIVNDFQKGDIAEGYSVSREKKESFPLTVTSAQKNPTAFYLCASSGTGLNTEAFFGQGTRLTVV.